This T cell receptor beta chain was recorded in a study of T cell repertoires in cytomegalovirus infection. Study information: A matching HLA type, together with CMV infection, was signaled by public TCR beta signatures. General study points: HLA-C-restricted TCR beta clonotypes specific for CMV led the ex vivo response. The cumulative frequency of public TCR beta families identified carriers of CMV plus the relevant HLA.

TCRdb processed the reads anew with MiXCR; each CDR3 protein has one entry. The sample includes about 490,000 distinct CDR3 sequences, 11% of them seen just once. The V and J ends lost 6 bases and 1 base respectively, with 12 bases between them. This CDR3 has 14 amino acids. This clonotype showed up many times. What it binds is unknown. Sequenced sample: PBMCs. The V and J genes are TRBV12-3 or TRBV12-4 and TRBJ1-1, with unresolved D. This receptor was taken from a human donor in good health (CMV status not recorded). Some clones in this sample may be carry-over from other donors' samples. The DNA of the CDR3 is TGTGCCAGCAGCACCGACATCCCGAACACTGAAGCTTTCTTT. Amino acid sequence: CASSTDIPNTEAFF.